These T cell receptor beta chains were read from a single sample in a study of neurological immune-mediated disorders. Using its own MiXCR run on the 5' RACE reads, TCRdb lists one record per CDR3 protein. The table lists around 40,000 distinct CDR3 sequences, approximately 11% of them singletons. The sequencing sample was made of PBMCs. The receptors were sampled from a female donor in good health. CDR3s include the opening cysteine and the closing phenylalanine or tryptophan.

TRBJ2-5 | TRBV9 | CASSVAAGGTRETQYF
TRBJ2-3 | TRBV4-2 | CASSPGQAFTDTQYF
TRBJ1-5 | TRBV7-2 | CASSSSTGYQPQHF
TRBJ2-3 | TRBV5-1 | CASSLDLSTDTKYF
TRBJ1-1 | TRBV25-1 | CASSENSFMNTEAFF
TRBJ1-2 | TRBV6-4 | CASSPGAPVYGYTF
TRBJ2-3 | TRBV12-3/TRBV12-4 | CASSLAVLAATTDTQYF
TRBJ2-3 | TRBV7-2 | CASSPGRWTTDTQYF
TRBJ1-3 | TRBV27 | CASSPYGEGNTIYF
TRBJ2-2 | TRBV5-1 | CASSSPGRADGELFF
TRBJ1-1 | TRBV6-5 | CASSFETGPNTEAFF
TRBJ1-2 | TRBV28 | CASSLLTGGSGYTF
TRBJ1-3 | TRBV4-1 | CASSQESPGSIGNTIYF
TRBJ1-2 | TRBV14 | CASSPDSQTLYGYTF
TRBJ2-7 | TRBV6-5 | CASSSPSTQSGEQYF
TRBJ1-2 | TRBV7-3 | CASSLSGTGAYGYTF
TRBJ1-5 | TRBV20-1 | CSASATGEAHQPQHF
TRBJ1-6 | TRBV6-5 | CASSYNRAVSPLHF
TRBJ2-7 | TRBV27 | CASSFSGTSIYEQYF
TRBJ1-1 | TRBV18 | CASSRAPGQGNTEAFF
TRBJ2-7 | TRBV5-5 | CASSGVGAPGDQYF
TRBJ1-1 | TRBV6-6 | CASSYGQMNTEAFF
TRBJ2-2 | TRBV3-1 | CASSQDWTGGRLFF
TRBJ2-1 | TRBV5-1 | CASSEQGYNEQFF
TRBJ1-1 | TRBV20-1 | CSAREGLNTEAFF
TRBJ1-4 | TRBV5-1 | CASSWRPGQTTNEKLFF
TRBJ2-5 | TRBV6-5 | CASSYAGGPETQYF
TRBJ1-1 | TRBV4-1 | CASSDGQGAFF
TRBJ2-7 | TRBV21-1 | CASSSQLAARGYEQYF
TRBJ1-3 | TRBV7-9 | CASSLPRQRQSSGNTIYF
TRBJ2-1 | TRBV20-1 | CSAREPGQGSEQFF
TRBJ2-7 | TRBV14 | CASSRSGTLAYEQYF
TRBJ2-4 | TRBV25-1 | CASNPGSPDIQYF
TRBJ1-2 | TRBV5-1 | CASSLRAGGPNYGYTF
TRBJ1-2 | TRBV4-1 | CASSQGGRYGYTF
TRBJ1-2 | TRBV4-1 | CASSQELRANYGYTF